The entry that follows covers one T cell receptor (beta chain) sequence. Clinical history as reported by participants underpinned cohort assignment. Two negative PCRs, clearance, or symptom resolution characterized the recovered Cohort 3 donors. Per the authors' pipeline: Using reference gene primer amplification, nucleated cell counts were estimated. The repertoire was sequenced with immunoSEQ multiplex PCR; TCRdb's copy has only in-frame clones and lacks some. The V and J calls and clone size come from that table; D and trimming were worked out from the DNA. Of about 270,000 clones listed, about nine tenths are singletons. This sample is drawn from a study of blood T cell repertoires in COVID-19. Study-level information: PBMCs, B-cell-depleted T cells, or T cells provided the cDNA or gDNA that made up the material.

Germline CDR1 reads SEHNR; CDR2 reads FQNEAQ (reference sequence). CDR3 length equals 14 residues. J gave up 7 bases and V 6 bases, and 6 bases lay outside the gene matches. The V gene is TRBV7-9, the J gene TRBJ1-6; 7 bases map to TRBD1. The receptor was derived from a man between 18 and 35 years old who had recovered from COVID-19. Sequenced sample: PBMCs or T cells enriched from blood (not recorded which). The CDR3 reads CASRGQFANSPLHF. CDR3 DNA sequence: TGTGCCAGCAGGGGACAGTTTGCCAATTCACCCCTCCACTTT.